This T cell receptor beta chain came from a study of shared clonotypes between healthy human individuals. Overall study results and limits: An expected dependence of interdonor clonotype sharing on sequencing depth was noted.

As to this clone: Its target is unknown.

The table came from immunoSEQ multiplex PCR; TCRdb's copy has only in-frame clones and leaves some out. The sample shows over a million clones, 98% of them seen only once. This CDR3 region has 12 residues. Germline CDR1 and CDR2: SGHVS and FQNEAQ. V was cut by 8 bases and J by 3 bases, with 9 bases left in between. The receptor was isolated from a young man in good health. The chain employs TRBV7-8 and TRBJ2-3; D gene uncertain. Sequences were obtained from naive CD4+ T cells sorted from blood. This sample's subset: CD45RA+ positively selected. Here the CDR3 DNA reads TGTGCCAGCCATACCCTAACAGATACGCAGTATTTT. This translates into CASHTLTDTQYF.